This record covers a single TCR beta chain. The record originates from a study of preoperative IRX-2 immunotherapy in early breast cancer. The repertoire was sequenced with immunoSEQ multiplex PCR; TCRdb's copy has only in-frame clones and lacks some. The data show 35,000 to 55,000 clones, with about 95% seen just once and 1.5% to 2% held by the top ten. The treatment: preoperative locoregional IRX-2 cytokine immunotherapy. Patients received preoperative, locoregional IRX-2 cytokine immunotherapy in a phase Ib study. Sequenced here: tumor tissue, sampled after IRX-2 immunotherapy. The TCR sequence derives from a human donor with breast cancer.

The CDR3: CASSLVTSGAYEQYF. DNA for the CDR3: TGTGCCAGCAGCTTGGTGACTAGCGGCGCCTACGAGCAGTACTTC. The gene calls are TRBV5-6 and TRBJ2-7; 9 bases agree with TRBD2. This CDR3 is built from 15 residues. Germline trimming cut 0 bases from V and 2 bases from J; bases unmatched to any gene: 3. CDR1 SGHDT and CDR2 YYEEEE come from the germline V gene.